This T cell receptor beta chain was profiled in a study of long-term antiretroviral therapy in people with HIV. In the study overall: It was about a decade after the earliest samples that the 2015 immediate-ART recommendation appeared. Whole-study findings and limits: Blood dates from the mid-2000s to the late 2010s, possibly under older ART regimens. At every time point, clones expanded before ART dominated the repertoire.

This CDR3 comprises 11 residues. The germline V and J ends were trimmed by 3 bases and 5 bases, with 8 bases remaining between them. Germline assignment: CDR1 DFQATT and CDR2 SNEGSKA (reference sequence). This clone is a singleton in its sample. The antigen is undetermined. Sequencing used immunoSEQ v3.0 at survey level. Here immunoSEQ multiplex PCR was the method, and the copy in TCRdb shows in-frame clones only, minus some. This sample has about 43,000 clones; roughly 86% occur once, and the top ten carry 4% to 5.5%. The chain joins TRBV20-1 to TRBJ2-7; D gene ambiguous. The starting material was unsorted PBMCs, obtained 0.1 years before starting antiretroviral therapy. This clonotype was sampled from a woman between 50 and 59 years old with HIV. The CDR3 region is CSASPLDEQYF. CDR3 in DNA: TGCAGTGCTAGTCCCCTAGACGAGCAGTACTTC.